These T cell receptor beta chains were read from a single sample in a study of spatial heterogeneity in lung cancer. Via MiXCR, TCRdb re-called the 5' RACE reads, giving one row per CDR3 protein. This repertoire shows about 120,000 distinct CDR3 sequences, 10% to 14% found once; its top ten account for 24%. The material sequenced was PBMCs, taken at follow-up. These receptors were obtained from a female donor with early-stage non-small cell lung cancer. Each CDR3 is given with its conserved first and last residue. The D gene is left open where the match is weak. The size entry is marked missing in some rows and otherwise reads once, few, many or a size class.

NA,TRBV12-3/TRBV12-4,TRBJ1-2,NA,CASSPGYGYTF,TGTGCCAGCAGCCCCGGCTATGGCTACACCTTC
many,TRBV7-2,TRBJ2-3,NA,CASSSRVTDTQYF,TGTGCCAGCAGCTCCCGGGTTACAGATACGCAGTATTTT
NA,TRBV7-8,TRBJ1-2,NA,CASSPRWANYGYTF,TGTGCCAGCAGCCCCCGGTGGGCTAACTATGGCTACACCTTC
few,TRBV20-1,TRBJ1-5,TRBD1,CSARPGTGFQPQHF,TGCAGTGCTAGACCCGGGACAGGGTTTCAGCCCCAGCATTTT
many,TRBV19,TRBJ1-5,TRBD1,CASTSTGGSPRPQHF,TGTGCCAGTACCTCGACAGGGGGCTCTCCAAGGCCCCAGCATTTT
NA,TRBV19,TRBJ2-1,TRBD1,CASSIQGADYNEQFF,TGTGCCAGTAGTATACAGGGGGCCGACTACAATGAGCAGTTCTTC
many,TRBV5-1,TRBJ2-3,NA,CASRRDLASDTQYF,TGCGCCAGCAGGAGGGACCTAGCGAGTGATACGCAGTATTTT
NA,TRBV15,TRBJ2-2,NA,CATSRGGFGDTGELFF,TGTGCCACCAGCAGAGGTGGATTCGGGGACACCGGGGAGCTGTTTTTT
few,TRBV6-5,TRBJ2-7,TRBD2,CASSYSKRGNEQYF,TGTGCCAGCAGTTACTCGAAGCGGGGCAACGAGCAGTACTTC
many,TRBV28,TRBJ2-1,TRBD1,CASSAPGQGLNEQFF,TGTGCCAGCAGTGCCCCGGGACAGGGTTTAAATGAGCAGTTCTTC
few,TRBV20-1,TRBJ2-7,NA,CSASRQGIISYEQYF,TGCAGTGCTAGTAGGCAGGGGATTATCTCCTACGAGCAGTACTTC
many,TRBV3-1,TRBJ2-2,TRBD2,CASSQGLAGAGELFF,TGTGCCAGCAGCCAAGGACTAGCCGGGGCCGGGGAGCTGTTTTTT
many,TRBV28,TRBJ2-3,NA,CAIQAPPTTVQYF,TGTGCCATACAGGCGCCACCTACCACAGTCCAGTATTTT
many,TRBV29-1,TRBJ2-7,TRBD2,CSVSLANEQYF,TGCAGCGTTTCACTAGCGAACGAGCAGTACTTC
NA,TRBV11-2,TRBJ2-3,TRBD2,CASSLQREGRSAQYF,TGTGCCAGCAGCCTCCAGCGGGAGGGCAGGTCGGCGCAGTATTTT
few,TRBV10-3,TRBJ1-5,NA,CAISPTDGDQPQHF,TGTGCCATCAGCCCGACGGACGGCGATCAGCCCCAGCATTTT
NA,TRBV5-1,TRBJ2-1,TRBD1,CASSLGQDGDEQFF,TGCGCCAGCAGCCTTGGACAGGACGGCGATGAGCAGTTCTTC
many,TRBV29-1,TRBJ2-5,NA,CSVESGTVQETQYF,TGCAGCGTTGAATCGGGTACGGTCCAAGAGACCCAGTACTTC
few,TRBV7-9,TRBJ1-1,NA,CASSPGQRRMNTEAFF,TGTGCCAGCAGCCCCGGACAGCGTAGGATGAACACTGAAGCTTTCTTT
NA,TRBV3-1,TRBJ2-5,NA,CASSQQGGKSGPTQYF,TGTGCCAGCAGCCAACAAGGAGGAAAGAGCGGACCAACCCAGTACTTC
few,TRBV2,TRBJ2-1,TRBD1,CASSEIPGQGVF,TGTGCCAGCAGCGAAATTCCGGGACAGGGGGTCTTC
few,TRBV15,TRBJ2-2,TRBD2,CATSPWTSGSRGELFF,TGTGCCACCAGCCCATGGACTAGCGGGAGCAGAGGGGAGCTGTTTTTT
NA,TRBV7-9,TRBJ1-6,NA,CASSGYNSPLHF,TGTGCCAGCAGCGGGTACAATTCACCCCTCCACTTT
NA,TRBV18,TRBJ2-7,NA,CASSPGSGVQQYF,TGTGCCAGCTCACCAGGGTCGGGGGTACAGCAGTACTTC
many,TRBV11-3,TRBJ2-4,NA,CASSPRGAGKNIQYF,TGTGCCAGCAGCCCCCGAGGTGCCGGCAAAAACATTCAGTACTTC
few,TRBV10-1,TRBJ2-3,TRBD1,CASSGTGTGVITDTQYF,TGCGCCAGCAGTGGGACCGGGACAGGGGTGATCACAGATACGCAGTATTTT
few,TRBV7-8,TRBJ1-2,TRBD1,CASSLEPGTGMYNGYTF,TGTGCCAGCAGCTTAGAACCCGGGACAGGGATGTATAATGGCTACACCTTC
few,TRBV5-1,TRBJ1-1,TRBD1,CASSLGDSENTEAFF,TGCGCCAGCAGCTTGGGGGACAGCGAGAACACTGAAGCTTTCTTT
many,TRBV6-4,TRBJ2-1,TRBD1,CASSEDPGQGHNEQFF,TGTGCCAGCAGTGAAGATCCTGGACAGGGACACAATGAGCAGTTCTTC
many,TRBV9,TRBJ1-5,NA,CASSAGRYNQPQHF,TGTGCCAGCAGCGCGGGACGGTACAATCAGCCCCAGCATTTT
NA,TRBV6-5,TRBJ1-2,NA,CASSSLQGRSGYTF,TGTGCCAGCAGTTCCCTGCAGGGACGAAGTGGCTACACCTTC
few,TRBV10-3,TRBJ1-2,NA,CAISPNGTPHGYTF,TGTGCCATCAGTCCCAACGGGACACCCCATGGCTACACCTTC
few,TRBV30,TRBJ1-2,NA,CAWSVQRGSYGYTF,TGTGCCTGGAGTGTGCAGAGAGGAAGCTATGGCTACACCTTC
many,TRBV12-3/TRBV12-4,TRBJ1-1,TRBD1,CASSQGQGVNTEAFF,TGTGCCAGCAGCCAGGGACAGGGGGTGAACACTGAAGCTTTCTTT
many,TRBV28,TRBJ2-1,NA,CASSSGGAYNEQFF,TGTGCCAGCAGCTCGGGGGGCGCATACAATGAGCAGTTCTTC
NA,TRBV7-2,TRBJ2-4,NA,CASSLGSGNIQYF,TGTGCCAGCAGCTTAGGTTCCGGAAACATTCAGTACTTC
many,TRBV12-3/TRBV12-4,TRBJ2-5,NA,CASSWDTRQETQYF,TGTGCCAGCAGTTGGGACACAAGACAAGAGACCCAGTACTTC